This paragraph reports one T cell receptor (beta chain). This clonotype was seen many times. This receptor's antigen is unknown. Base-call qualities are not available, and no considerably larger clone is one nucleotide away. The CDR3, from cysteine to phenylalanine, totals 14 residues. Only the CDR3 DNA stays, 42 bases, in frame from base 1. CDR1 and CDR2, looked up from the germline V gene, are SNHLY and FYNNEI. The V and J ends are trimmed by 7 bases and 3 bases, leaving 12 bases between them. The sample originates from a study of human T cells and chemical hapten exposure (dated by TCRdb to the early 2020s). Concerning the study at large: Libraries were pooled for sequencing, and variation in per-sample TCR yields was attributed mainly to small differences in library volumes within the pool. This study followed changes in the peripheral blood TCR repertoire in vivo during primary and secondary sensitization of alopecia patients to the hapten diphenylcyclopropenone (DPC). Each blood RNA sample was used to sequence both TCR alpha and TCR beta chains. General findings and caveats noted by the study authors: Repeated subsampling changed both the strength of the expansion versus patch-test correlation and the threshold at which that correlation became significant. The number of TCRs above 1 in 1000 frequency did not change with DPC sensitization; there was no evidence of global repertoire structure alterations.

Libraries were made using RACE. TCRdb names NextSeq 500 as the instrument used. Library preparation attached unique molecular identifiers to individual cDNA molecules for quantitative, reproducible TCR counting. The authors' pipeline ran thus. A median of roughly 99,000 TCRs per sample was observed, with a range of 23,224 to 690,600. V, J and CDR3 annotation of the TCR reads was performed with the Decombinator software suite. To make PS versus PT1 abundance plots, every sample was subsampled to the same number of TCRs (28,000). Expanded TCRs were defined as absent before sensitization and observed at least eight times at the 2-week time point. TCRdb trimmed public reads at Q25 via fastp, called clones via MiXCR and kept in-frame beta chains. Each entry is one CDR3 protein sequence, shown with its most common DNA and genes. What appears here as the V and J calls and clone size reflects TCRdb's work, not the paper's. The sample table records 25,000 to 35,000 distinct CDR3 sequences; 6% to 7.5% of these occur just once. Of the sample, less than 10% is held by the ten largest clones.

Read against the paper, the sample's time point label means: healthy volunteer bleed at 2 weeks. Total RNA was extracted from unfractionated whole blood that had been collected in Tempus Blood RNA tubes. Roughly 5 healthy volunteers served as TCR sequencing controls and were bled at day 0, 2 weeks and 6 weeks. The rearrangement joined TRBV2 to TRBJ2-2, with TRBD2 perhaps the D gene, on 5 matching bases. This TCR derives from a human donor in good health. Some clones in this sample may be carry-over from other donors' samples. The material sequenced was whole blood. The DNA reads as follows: TGTGCCAGCAAGGAGGCCATTCACACCGGGGAGCTGTTTTTT. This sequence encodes CASKEAIHTGELFF. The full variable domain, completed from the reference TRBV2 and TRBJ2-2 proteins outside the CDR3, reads EPEVTQTPSHQVTQMGQEVILRCVPISNHLYFYWYRQILGQKVEFLVSFYNNEISEKSEIFDDQFSVERPDGSNFTLKIRSTKLEDSAMYFCASKEAIHTGELFFGEGSRLTVL.